This TCR beta chain was retrieved from a study of blood T cell repertoires in COVID-19. Per the original methods: Amplification of reference gene primers was used by the study to estimate nucleated cell counts. Profiling relied on immunoSEQ multiplex PCR, and the TCRdb table lists in-frame clones only, not all of them. From that table come the V and J calls and clone size; the DNA was used to work out D and trimming. Of 200,000 or so clones listed, more than 70% are singletons. Participants had their cohort set by participant-reported clinical history. Trimming removed 1 base at V and 2 bases at J, with 5 bases between. The CDR3 runs to 13 residues. The germline gives CDR1 LNHDA, CDR2 SQIVND (reference sequence).

The rearrangement uses TRBV19 and TRBJ1-1; no reliable D call. The receptor's source is a woman aged 40 to 50 with acute COVID-19. Sequenced: PBMCs or T cells enriched from blood (not recorded which). CDR3 protein: CASSIVSNTEAFF. CDR3 coding DNA: TGTGCCAGTAGTATAGTGTCAAACACTGAAGCTTTCTTT.